The 29 T cell receptor beta chains reported below all come from one sample, sequenced in a study of PD-1 blockade in mismatch repair-deficient tumors. The data were produced by immunoSEQ multiplex PCR, yet TCRdb's version contains in-frame clones alone and is incomplete. The data show 100,000 to 150,000 clones, around 83% seen once. Material: peripheral blood, obtained 44 weeks after starting pembrolizumab. The origin of the receptors is an adult with mismatch repair-deficient cancer.

V usage is TRBV6-1 and J usage is TRBJ2-1, with TRBD1 identical over 9 bases. The CDR3 runs to 16 residues. From germline, CDR1 is MNHNS and CDR2 SASEGT. V lost 3 bases to trimming and J lost 5 bases; unmatched junction nucleotides: 8. The CDR3 DNA reads TGTGCCAGCAGTGAGGGACAGGGCTTATTTCACAATGAGCAGTTCTTC. Translating gives CASSEGQGLFHNEQFF.

The chain carries TRBV4-3 and TRBJ2-2; maybe TRBD1 (5 bases). V was clipped by 0 bases and J by 3 bases, with 14 bases between them. CDR1 is LGHNA, CDR2 YSLEER, per germline. The CDR3 runs 17 residues. CDR3 coding DNA: TGCGCCAGCAGCCAAGATGGGCCAGGGCAAGACACCGGGGAGCTGTTTTTT. Protein: CASSQDGPGQDTGELFF.

The sample holds a few counts of this clone. The genes are TRBV7-2 and TRBJ2-1; the D is unclear. The CDR3 runs 12 residues. Germline V gives CDR1 SGHTA, CDR2 FQGNSA. V dropped 1 base and J dropped 9 bases, with 7 bases sitting between them. CDR3 residues: CASSLGYGEQFF. CDR3 sequence (DNA): TGTGCCAGCAGCTTAGGGTATGGTGAGCAGTTCTTC.

This sequence joins TRBV11-2 and TRBJ2-7; 7 nucleotides line up with TRBD2. CDR1 is SGHAT, CDR2 FQNNGV, per germline. Unmatched junction bases numbered 4, after V lost 1 base and J lost 4 bases. This CDR3 has 14 amino acids. In DNA, the CDR3 is TGTGCCAGCAGCTTAGTGGGAGGGGAGTACGAGCAGTACTTC. Its protein is CASSLVGGEYEQYF.

This clone has a single count. The chain combines TRBV6-1 with TRBJ2-7, with 7 bases lining up with TRBD2. Germline CDR1 is MNHNS and CDR2 is SASEGT. CDR3 length: 13 amino acids. Trimming took 5 bases from V and 1 from J; bases not matched to a gene: 2. The CDR3 protein is CASSMGGSYEQYF. The CDR3 DNA follows: TGTGCCAGCAGTATGGGGGGGTCCTACGAGCAGTACTTC.

The V and J genes are TRBV5-4 and TRBJ2-3, with 7 bases that match TRBD1. The CDR3 consists of 17 residues. Germline trimming cut 4 bases from V and 0 bases from J; bases unmatched to any gene: 11. The V gene's germline CDR1 is SGHNT and CDR2 YYREEE (reference sequence). CDR3 nucleotide sequence: TGTGCCAGCAGCCAGAACAGGGGAATGATGAGCACAGATACGCAGTATTTT. Protein product: CASSQNRGMMSTDTQYF.

This chain joins TRBV19 and TRBJ1-1; D call uncertain. CDR3 length: 12 amino acids. V gave up 5 bases and J gave up 0 bases, with 4 bases separating them. CDR1 and CDR2 from the germline V gene are LNHDA and SQIVND (reference sequence). CDR3 sequence (DNA): TGTGCCAGTAGTCGTTTGAACACTGAAGCTTTCTTT. Protein product: CASSRLNTEAFF. The full variable domain, in which reference TRBV19 and TRBJ1-1 provide the parts outside the CDR3, is DGGITQSPKYLFRKEGQNVTLSCEQNLNHDAMYWYRQDPGQGLRLIYYSQIVNDFQKGDIAEGYSVSREKKESFPLTVTSAQKNPTAFYLCASSRLNTEAFFGQGTRLTVV.

This sequence joins TRBV9 and TRBJ2-7; the match to TRBD2 covers 8 bases. Per germline, CDR1 SGDLS and CDR2 YYNGEE. This CDR3 contains 15 residues. Trimming at V came to 2 bases and at J to 4 bases, leaving 8 bases not matched to a gene. The CDR3 reads CASSVSGSITYEQYF. CDR3 sequence (DNA): TGTGCCAGCAGCGTGAGCGGGAGTATCACATACGAGCAGTACTTC.

This chain connects TRBV4-1 to TRBJ2-5; unclear D gene. This CDR3 contains 17 residues. The V end was cut by 0 bases, the J end by 1 base, with 15 bases between. Germline V gene lookup returns CDR1 MGHRA and CDR2 YSYEKL. The CDR3 DNA is TGCGCCAGCAGCCAAGATTTCTCCCCGCCGGCCCAAGAGACCCAGTACTTC. Translated, it gives CASSQDFSPPAQETQYF.

The chain employs TRBV12-5 and TRBJ2-5; 9 bases agree with TRBD2. V was clipped by 5 bases and J by 4 bases; unmatched bases: 8. CDR3 size: 15 residues. Germline-derived CDR1 and CDR2 are LGHNT and FRNRAP. The CDR3 DNA sequence: TGTGCTAGTGGTGGGTGGCGGGAGGGGGCAGAGACCCAGTACTTC. Translating it yields CASGGWREGAETQYF.

This clone was counted between two and nine times. The junction and the germline gene differ at one end; a read error may be behind it. V usage is TRBV6-1 and J usage is TRBJ2-3, with D uncertain. The length of the CDR3 is 13 residues. Germline loops: CDR1 MNHNS, CDR2 SASEGT. CDR3 region: CATSEGGTDTQYF. DNA for the CDR3: TGTGCCACCAGTGAAGGAGGCACAGATACGCAGTATTTT.

CDR3 DNA sequence: TGCGCCAGCAGCCAAGTCTTTGACTTGAACACCGGGGAGCTGTTTTTT. Protein sequence: CASSQVFDLNTGELFF. The V call is TRBV4-3, the J call TRBJ2-2; D ambiguous. Germline V gene data show CDR1 as LGHNA and CDR2 as YSLEER. The CDR3 is made up of 16 amino acids. Trimming shortened V by 1 base and J by 1 base, and 10 bases separated the two germline ends.

The chain links TRBV14 to TRBJ2-1; no clear D gene. Germline V gives CDR1 SGHDN, CDR2 FVKESK. V shed 8 bases and J shed 8 bases, with 19 bases lying between them. The length of the CDR3 is 14 residues. CDR3 loop: CASSPLLLGHEQFF. In DNA form, the CDR3 reads TGTGCCAGCTCCCCACTCCTACTTGGCCATGAGCAGTTCTTC.

The chain joins TRBV7-6 to TRBJ1-1; D not certain. Trimming removed 8 bases from V and 0 bases from J, with 7 bases in between. Germline V gives CDR1 SGHVS, CDR2 FNYEAQ. The CDR3 runs 12 residues. For the CDR3, the DNA is TGTGCCAGCGGCGGTATGAACACTGAAGCTTTCTTT. Translation: CASGGMNTEAFF.

The gene calls are TRBV7-9 and TRBJ1-2; the D gene is possibly TRBD1 (6 bases). The germline V gene has CDR1 SEHNR and CDR2 FQNEAQ (reference sequence). The germline V and J ends were trimmed by 2 bases and 10 bases, with 17 bases remaining between them. The CDR3 totals 14 residues. For the CDR3, the DNA is TGTGCCAGCAGCTTAAACAGGGAAATGGTAGCCTACACCTTC. It yields the protein CASSLNREMVAYTF.

The chain recombines TRBV6-5 with TRBJ2-1; D call uncertain. The CDR3 loop spans 13 amino acids. Per the germline V gene, CDR1 is MNHEY and CDR2 is SVGAGI. Trimming pared 7 bases from V and 4 bases from J, leaving 11 bases between. The CDR3 reads CASTSQFYNEQFF. The CDR3 bases are TGTGCCAGCACTTCCCAATTTTACAATGAGCAGTTCTTC.

CDR3 nucleotides: TGCGCCAGCCAGAGCGGGAGTGGCTACAATGAGCAGTTCTTC. It is translated as CASQSGSGYNEQFF. This chain connects TRBV5-1 to TRBJ2-1; TRBD2 agrees at 8 bases. Trimming cost V 7 bases and J 3 bases; bases outside gene matches: 6. Germline-derived CDR1 and CDR2 are SGHRS and YFSETQ. This CDR3 region has 14 residues.

The V gene is TRBV7-2, the J gene TRBJ2-5, with 7 bases aligning to TRBD1. Germline V gene sequence: CDR1 SGHTA, CDR2 FQGNSA. CDR3 length: 12 amino acids. The V gene end was trimmed by 8 bases and the J gene end by 5 bases; junction bases not matched to a gene: 5. The CDR3 sequence: CASDRVGETQYF. The CDR3, as DNA: TGTGCCAGCGACAGGGTTGGGGAGACCCAGTACTTC. The full variable domain, with the rest looked up from reference TRBV7-2 and TRBJ2-5, is GAGVSQSPSNKVTEKGKDVELRCDPISGHTALYWYRQSLGQGLEFLIYFQGNSAPDKSGLPSDRFSAERTGGSVSTLTIQRTQQEDSAVYLCASDRVGETQYFGPGTRLLVL.

The chain joins TRBV10-1 to TRBJ2-7, with TRBD1 identical over 8 bases. Trimming took 2 bases from V and 1 from J; bases not matched to a gene: 4. Germline V gives CDR1 WNHNN, CDR2 SYGVQD (reference sequence). The length of the CDR3 is 15 residues. CDR3 coding DNA: TGCGCCAGCAGTGAGGCCACAGGGGGATCCTACGAGCAGTACTTC. Amino acid sequence: CASSEATGGSYEQYF.

This chain links TRBV7-9 with TRBJ2-4; D is ambiguous. The CDR3 consists of 12 residues. V dropped 4 bases and J dropped 7 bases, with 8 bases sitting between them. Germline V gene sequence: CDR1 SEHNR, CDR2 FQNEAQ (reference sequence). Here the CDR3 reads CASSSTRNIQYF. The CDR3, as DNA: TGTGCCAGCAGCTCAACAAGGAACATTCAGTACTTC. Full variable domain (outside the CDR3, taken from reference TRBV7-9 and TRBJ2-4): DTGVSQNPRHKITKRGQNVTFRCDPISEHNRLYWYRQTLGQGPEFLTYFQNEAQLEKSRLLSDRFSAERPKGSFSTLEIQRTEQGDSAMYLCASSSTRNIQYFGAGTRLSVL.

This clone appeared a single time. This chain uses TRBV11-2 with TRBJ2-1; D remains ambiguous. The V and J ends lost 4 bases and 7 bases respectively, with 14 bases between them. This CDR3 contains 14 residues. CDR1 is SGHAT, CDR2 FQNNGV, per germline. CDR3 in DNA: TGTGCCAGCAGCTCCGTTGGTTTAATAAATGAGCAGTTCTTC. Translating it yields CASSSVGLINEQFF.

The V call is TRBV18, the J call TRBJ1-1, with no clear D. Germline CDR1 reads KGHSH; CDR2 reads LQKENI. This CDR3 is built from 15 residues. Trimming pared 3 bases from V and 1 base from J, leaving 12 bases between. The CDR3 reads CASSPPGVRNTEAFF. The CDR3 nucleotides read TGTGCCAGCTCACCCCCCGGGGTGAGGAACACTGAAGCTTTCTTT.

This chain connects TRBV6-4 to TRBJ2-2; D uncertain. This CDR3 comprises 14 residues. Germline values: CDR1 MRHNA, CDR2 SNTAGT. The V gene lost 4 bases and the J gene lost 1 base, with 7 bases spanning the gap. As DNA, the CDR3 is TGTGCCAGCAGTGCTTCTCAGAACACCGGGGAGCTGTTTTTT. Its translation: CASSASQNTGELFF.

This rearrangement joins TRBV6-5 to TRBJ1-5; the D is unclear. There are 14 residues in the CDR3. Germline V CDR1 and CDR2: MNHEY, SVGAGI. Trimming took 0 bases from V and 4 from J, leaving 7 bases between them. The CDR3 DNA follows: TGTGCCAGCAGTTACTCGGGCGAAAATCAGCCCCAGCATTTT. Protein product: CASSYSGENQPQHF.

This clone appeared once. This chain connects TRBV7-2 to TRBJ2-1; D might be TRBD2 (6 bases). Germline lookup yields CDR1 SGHTA and CDR2 FQGNSA. The CDR3 length is 16 residues. The ends were cut back, 0 bases at V and 4 bases at J, with 13 bases in the middle. CDR3 DNA: TGTGCCAGCAGCTTAGCGTCGCTAGCGCTTTACAATGAGCAGTTCTTC. Encoded protein: CASSLASLALYNEQFF.

For the CDR3, the DNA is TGTGCCTGGAGTCTAAAGCTTCGGACAGGGAGCACCTATGGCTACACCTTC. Amino acids: CAWSLKLRTGSTYGYTF. The chain employs TRBV30 and TRBJ1-2; TRBD1 aligns across 8 bases. Germline V lookup: CDR1 GTSNPN, CDR2 SVGIG (reference sequence). The CDR3 extends over 17 amino acids. After removal of 2 bases from V and 4 bases from J, the junction contained 15 bases not matched to a gene.

The gene calls are TRBV10-3 and TRBJ1-1; D is perhaps TRBD1 (5 bases). This CDR3 region has 14 residues. In germline, CDR1 is ENHRY, CDR2 SYGVKD. Trimming removed 1 base from V and 1 base from J, with 7 bases in between. For the CDR3, the DNA is TGTGCCATCAGTGAGTTCAGGGAGAACACTGAAGCTTTCTTT. As protein: CAISEFRENTEAFF.

The chain has TRBV30 and TRBJ2-2, with TRBD1 identical over 10 bases. The CDR3 length is 14 residues. The V segment lost 7 bases and the J segment 5 bases; nucleotides outside the gene matches: 7. CDR1 is GTSNPN, CDR2 SVGIG, per germline (reference sequence). The CDR3 DNA is TGTGCCTTAAAACGGACAGGGGGAACCGGGGAGCTGTTTTTT. Its protein is CALKRTGGTGELFF.

J is TRBJ2-1 and V is TRBV4-3, with D perhaps TRBD2 (5 bases). V lost 0 bases to trimming and J lost 3 bases, with 9 bases between them. The CDR3 has 15 amino acids. Germline CDR1 and CDR2: LGHNA and YSLEER. Here the CDR3 reads CASSQDGINYNEQFF. The CDR3 DNA reads TGCGCCAGCAGCCAAGACGGGATAAACTACAATGAGCAGTTCTTC.